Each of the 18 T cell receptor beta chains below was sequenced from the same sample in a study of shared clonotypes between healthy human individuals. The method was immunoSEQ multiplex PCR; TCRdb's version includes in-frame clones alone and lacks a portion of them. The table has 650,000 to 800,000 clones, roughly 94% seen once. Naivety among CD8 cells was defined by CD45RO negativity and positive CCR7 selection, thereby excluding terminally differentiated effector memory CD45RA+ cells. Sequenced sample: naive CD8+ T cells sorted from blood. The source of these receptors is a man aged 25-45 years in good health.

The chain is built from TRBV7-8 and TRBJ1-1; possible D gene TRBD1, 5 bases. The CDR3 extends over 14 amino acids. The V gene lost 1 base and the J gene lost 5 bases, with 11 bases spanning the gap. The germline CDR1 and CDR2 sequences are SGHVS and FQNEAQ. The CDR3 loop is CASSLEGYGTEAFF. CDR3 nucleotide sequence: TGTGCCAGCAGCTTAGAGGGGTATGGGACTGAAGCTTTCTTT.

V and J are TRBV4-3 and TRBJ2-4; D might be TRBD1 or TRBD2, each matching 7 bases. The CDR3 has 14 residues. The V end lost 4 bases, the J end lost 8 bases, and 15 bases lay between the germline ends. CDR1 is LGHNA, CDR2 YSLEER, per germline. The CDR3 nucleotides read TGCGCCAGCAGCCCAGGGGGGGGATTAGACATTCAGTACTTC. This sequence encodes CASSPGGGLDIQYF.

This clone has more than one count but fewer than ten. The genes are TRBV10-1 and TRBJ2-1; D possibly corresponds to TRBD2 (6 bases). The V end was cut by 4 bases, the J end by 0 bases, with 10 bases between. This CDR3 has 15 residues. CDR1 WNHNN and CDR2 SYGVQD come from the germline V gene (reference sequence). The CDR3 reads CASSARGSSYNEQFF. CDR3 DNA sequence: TGCGCCAGCAGTGCTCGGGGGAGCTCCTACAATGAGCAGTTCTTC.

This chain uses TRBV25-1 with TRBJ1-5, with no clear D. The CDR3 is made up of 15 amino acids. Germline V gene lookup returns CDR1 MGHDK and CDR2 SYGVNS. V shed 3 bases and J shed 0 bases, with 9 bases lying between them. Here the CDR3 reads CASSEGGYSNQPQHF. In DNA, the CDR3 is TGTGCCAGCAGTGAGGGCGGTTATAGCAATCAGCCCCAGCATTTT. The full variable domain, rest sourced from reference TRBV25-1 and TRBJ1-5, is EADIYQTPRYLVIGTGKKITLECSQTMGHDKMYWYQQDPGMELHLIHYSYGVNSTEKGDLSSESTVSRIRTEHFPLTLESARPSHTSQYLCASSEGGYSNQPQHFGDGTRLSIL.

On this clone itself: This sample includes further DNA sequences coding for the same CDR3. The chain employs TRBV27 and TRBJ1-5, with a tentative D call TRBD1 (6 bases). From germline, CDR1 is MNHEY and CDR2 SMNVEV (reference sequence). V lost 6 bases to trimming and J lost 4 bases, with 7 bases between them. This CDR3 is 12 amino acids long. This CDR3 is CASSTGNQPQHF. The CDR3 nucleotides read TGTGCCAGCAGCACAGGGAATCAGCCCCAGCATTTT.

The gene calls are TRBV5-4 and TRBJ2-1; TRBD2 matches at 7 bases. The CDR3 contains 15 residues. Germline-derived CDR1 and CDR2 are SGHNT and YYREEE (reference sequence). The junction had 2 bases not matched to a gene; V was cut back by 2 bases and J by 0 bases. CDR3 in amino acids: CASSFGGSSYNEQFF. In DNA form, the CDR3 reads TGTGCCAGCAGCTTCGGGGGGAGCTCCTACAATGAGCAGTTCTTC.

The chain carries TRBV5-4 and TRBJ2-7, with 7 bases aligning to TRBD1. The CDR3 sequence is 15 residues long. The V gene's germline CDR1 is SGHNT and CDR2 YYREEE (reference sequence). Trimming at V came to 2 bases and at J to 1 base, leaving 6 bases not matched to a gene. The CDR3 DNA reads TGTGCCAGCAGCTTCGCGACAGGGCGGTCCTACGAGCAGTACTTC. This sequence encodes CASSFATGRSYEQYF.

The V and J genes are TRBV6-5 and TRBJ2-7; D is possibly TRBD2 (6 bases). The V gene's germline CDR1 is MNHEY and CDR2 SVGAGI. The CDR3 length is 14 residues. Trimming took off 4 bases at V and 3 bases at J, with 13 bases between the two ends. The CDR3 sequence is CASSWGDNIYEQYF. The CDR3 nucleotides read TGTGCCAGCAGTTGGGGGGATAATATCTACGAGCAGTACTTC.

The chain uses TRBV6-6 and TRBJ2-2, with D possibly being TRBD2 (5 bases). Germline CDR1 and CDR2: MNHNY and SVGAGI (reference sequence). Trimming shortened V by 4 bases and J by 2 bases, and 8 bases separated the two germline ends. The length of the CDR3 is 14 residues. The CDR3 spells CASSLRTNTGELFF. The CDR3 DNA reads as TGTGCCAGCAGTTTAAGGACTAACACCGGGGAGCTGTTTTTT.

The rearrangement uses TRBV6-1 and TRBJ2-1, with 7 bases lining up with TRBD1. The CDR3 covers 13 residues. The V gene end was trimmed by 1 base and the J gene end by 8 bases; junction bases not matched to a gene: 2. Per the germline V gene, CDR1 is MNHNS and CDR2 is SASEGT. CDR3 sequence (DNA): TGTGCCAGCAGTGAAGGACAGGGCCATGAGCAGTTCTTC. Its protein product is CASSEGQGHEQFF.

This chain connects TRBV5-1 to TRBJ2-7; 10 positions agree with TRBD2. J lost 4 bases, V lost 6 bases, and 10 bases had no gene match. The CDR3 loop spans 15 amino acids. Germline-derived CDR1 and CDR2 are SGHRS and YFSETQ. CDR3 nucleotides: TGCGCCAGCAAGGAGGAAGCGGGAGGGCCTTACGAGCAGTACTTC. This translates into CASKEEAGGPYEQYF.

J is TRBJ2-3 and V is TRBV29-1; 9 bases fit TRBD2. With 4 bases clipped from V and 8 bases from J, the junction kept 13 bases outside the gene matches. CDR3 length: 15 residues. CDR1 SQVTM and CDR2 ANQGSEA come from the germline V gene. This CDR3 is CSVVGLAGKMGTQYF. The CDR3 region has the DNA TGCAGCGTTGTAGGGCTAGCGGGAAAAATGGGTACGCAGTATTTT.

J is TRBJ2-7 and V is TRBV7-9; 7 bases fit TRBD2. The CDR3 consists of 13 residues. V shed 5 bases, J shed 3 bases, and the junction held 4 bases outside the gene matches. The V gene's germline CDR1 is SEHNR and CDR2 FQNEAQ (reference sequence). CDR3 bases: TGTGCCAGCAGCGAGCGGGGATACTACGAGCAGTACTTC. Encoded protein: CASSERGYYEQYF.

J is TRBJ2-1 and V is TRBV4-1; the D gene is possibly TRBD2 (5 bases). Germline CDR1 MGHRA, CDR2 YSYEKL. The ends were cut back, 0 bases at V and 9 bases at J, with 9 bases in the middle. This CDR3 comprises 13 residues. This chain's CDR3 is CASSQDGGLEQFF. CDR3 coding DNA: TGCGCCAGCAGCCAAGACGGAGGTCTTGAGCAGTTCTTC.

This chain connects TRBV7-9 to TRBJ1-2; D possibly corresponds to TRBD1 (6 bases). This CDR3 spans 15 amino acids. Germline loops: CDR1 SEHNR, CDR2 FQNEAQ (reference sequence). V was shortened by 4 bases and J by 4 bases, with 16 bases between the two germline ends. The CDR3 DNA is TGTGCCAGCAGCTGGACAGACGCGATATCCTATGGCTACACCTTC. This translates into CASSWTDAISYGYTF.

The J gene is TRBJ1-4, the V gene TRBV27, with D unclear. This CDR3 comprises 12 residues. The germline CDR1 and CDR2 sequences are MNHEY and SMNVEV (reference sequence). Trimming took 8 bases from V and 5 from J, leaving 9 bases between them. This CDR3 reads CASSDENEKLFF. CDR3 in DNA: TGTGCCAGCTCGGACGAGAATGAAAAACTGTTTTTT.

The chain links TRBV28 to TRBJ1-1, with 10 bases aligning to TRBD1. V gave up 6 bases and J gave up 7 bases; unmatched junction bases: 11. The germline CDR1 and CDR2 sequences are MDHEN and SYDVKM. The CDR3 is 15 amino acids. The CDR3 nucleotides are TGTGCCAGCAGCGACCGGGACAGGGGAAATGGTGAAGCTTTCTTT. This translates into CASSDRDRGNGEAFF.

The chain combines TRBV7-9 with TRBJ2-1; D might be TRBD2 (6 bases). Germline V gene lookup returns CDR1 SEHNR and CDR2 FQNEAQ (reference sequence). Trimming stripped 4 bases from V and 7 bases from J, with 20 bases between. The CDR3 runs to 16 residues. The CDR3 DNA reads TGTGCCAGCAGCTCGGGGGACTCTAGTCGAAATAATGAGCAGTTCTTC. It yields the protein CASSSGDSSRNNEQFF.